The next 18 T cell receptor beta chains were all read from a single sample in a study of T cell responses to AZD1222 COVID-19 vaccine. Assay used: immunoSEQ multiplex PCR; TCRdb lists only in-frame clones, some missing. The data contain around 99,000 clones, about 90% of them singletons. This specimen was peripheral blood, taken 28 days after the second AZD1222 dose. The receptors stem from an adult who received the AZD1222 COVID-19 vaccine.

V gene TRBV10-3 combines with J gene TRBJ2-3; a weak D match, TRBD1 (5 bases). From germline, CDR1 is ENHRY and CDR2 SYGVKD. The CDR3 is 15 amino acids. Trimming removed 10 bases from V and 2 bases from J, with 19 bases in between. The CDR3 loop reads CATHREGAYTDTQYF. The CDR3 DNA follows: TGTGCCACTCACAGAGAAGGGGCCTACACAGATACGCAGTATTTT.

The chain recombines TRBV2 with TRBJ2-5; D may be TRBD2 (5 bases). Trimming left V 7 bases short and J 4 bases short, with 13 bases between. Germline CDR1 and CDR2: SNHLY and FYNNEI. This CDR3 has 13 residues. Here the CDR3 DNA reads TGTGCCAGCACGGGATTTATGGGAGAGACCCAGTACTTC. This sequence encodes CASTGFMGETQYF.

The V call is TRBV3-1 (or the pseudogene TRBV3-2), the J call TRBJ1-1; D uncertain. V dropped 4 bases and J dropped 11 bases, with 23 bases sitting between them. Germline CDR1 and CDR2: LGHDT and YNNKEL (reference sequence). The CDR3 spans 15 residues. The CDR3: CASSRIHNRRRRAFF. CDR3 sequence (DNA): TGTGCCAGCAGCCGGATTCATAACCGCCGGCGTCGGGCTTTCTTT.

The rearrangement joins TRBV2 to TRBJ2-7, with 7 bases fitting TRBD1. The germline V gene has CDR1 SNHLY and CDR2 FYNNEI. Trimming cost V 6 bases and J 4 bases; bases outside gene matches: 9. This CDR3 has 14 residues. CDR3 nucleotide sequence: TGTGCCAGCAGCCGGGACAGTGGAAGGTACGAGCAGTACTTC. It is translated as CASSRDSGRYEQYF.

This chain uses TRBV9 with TRBJ2-3; D is perhaps TRBD1 or TRBD2 (5 bases each). V was trimmed by 0 bases and J by 0 bases, leaving 11 bases between them. CDR3 length equals 16 residues. CDR1 is SGDLS, CDR2 YYNGEE, per germline. CDR3 DNA: TGTGCCAGCAGCGTAGTTTCAGGGACGAGCACAGATACGCAGTATTTT. Translating it yields CASSVVSGTSTDTQYF.

CDR3 amino acids: CASSPRDRDYEQYF. CDR3 in DNA: TGTGCCAGCTCACCAAGGGACAGGGATTACGAGCAGTACTTC. J is TRBJ2-7 and V is TRBV18; 9 bases line up with TRBD1. The V segment lost 2 bases and the J segment 4 bases; nucleotides outside the gene matches: 3. Germline loops: CDR1 KGHSH, CDR2 LQKENI. The CDR3 is made up of 14 amino acids.

This sequence joins TRBV5-1 and TRBJ1-2, with D tentatively TRBD1 (5 bases). The V gene lost 1 base and the J gene lost 4 bases, with 14 bases spanning the gap. The CDR3 consists of 15 residues. From germline, CDR1 is SGHRS and CDR2 YFSETQ. The CDR3 is CASSLRGGQFYGYTF. As DNA, the CDR3 is TGCGCCAGCAGCTTGAGGGGAGGGCAATTCTATGGCTACACCTTC.

CDR3 nucleotides: TGTGCCAGCAGCTTAACCTACAATGAGCAGTTCTTC. Protein: CASSLTYNEQFF. The V gene is TRBV3-1 (or the pseudogene TRBV3-2), the J gene TRBJ2-1; no reliable D call. V was cut by 5 bases and J by 2 bases, with 4 bases left in between. This CDR3 is 12 amino acids long. CDR1 and CDR2 from the germline V gene are LGHDT and YNNKEL (reference sequence).

The chain has TRBV4-3 and TRBJ1-5; D is perhaps TRBD1 (5 bases). The CDR3 contains 16 residues. In germline, CDR1 is LGHNA, CDR2 YSLEER. Trimming removed 3 bases from V and 0 bases from J, with 12 bases in between. CDR3 nucleotide sequence: TGCGCCAGCAGCCAGGAAACAGGTTATAGCAATCAGCCCCAGCATTTT. Translating gives CASSQETGYSNQPQHF.

The CDR3 sequence is CASSVTGNYGYTF. CDR3 coding DNA: TGTGCCAGCAGCGTGACAGGGAACTATGGCTACACCTTC. The chain couples TRBV9 to TRBJ1-2; 7 bases map to TRBD1. Germline V gives CDR1 SGDLS, CDR2 YYNGEE. With V trimmed by 2 bases and J by 2 bases, 0 bases remained unmatched. This CDR3 is built from 13 residues.

The chain joins TRBV12-5 to TRBJ2-1; no clear D. The V end lost 7 bases, the J end lost 4 bases, and 5 bases lay between the germline ends. This CDR3 region has 11 residues. Looked up from germline, CDR1 is LGHNT and CDR2 is FRNRAP. The CDR3 loop is CASVGYNEQFF. In nucleotides, the CDR3 is TGTGCTAGTGTGGGTTACAATGAGCAGTTCTTC.

In this sample, this clone turned up once. V gene TRBV19 combines with J gene TRBJ2-1, with TRBD2 identical over 8 bases. Germline CDR1 and CDR2: LNHDA and SQIVND (reference sequence). The J segment lost 0 bases and the V segment lost 10 bases, leaving 8 bases of the junction unmatched. This CDR3 is 15 amino acids long. CDR3 protein: CATHMGLGSYNEQFF. CDR3 nucleotides: TGTGCCACCCATATGGGACTAGGCTCCTACAATGAGCAGTTCTTC.

The rearrangement links TRBV27 to TRBJ2-7; possible D gene TRBD1, 6 bases. Trimming took 0 bases from V and 3 from J, leaving 6 bases between them. This CDR3 is built from 13 residues. Germline values: CDR1 MNHEY, CDR2 SMNVEV (reference sequence). CDR3 residues: CASSLSQGYEQYF. The CDR3 bases are TGTGCCAGCAGTTTATCACAGGGCTACGAGCAGTACTTC.

The chain has TRBV6-5 and TRBJ2-1; no clear D gene. There are 11 residues in the CDR3. The germline V gene has CDR1 MNHEY and CDR2 SVGAGI. The germline V and J ends were trimmed by 4 bases and 6 bases, with 4 bases remaining between them. The CDR3 coding sequence is TGTGCCAGCAGTTCCCGCAATGAGCAGTTCTTC. It translates to CASSSRNEQFF.

This chain joins TRBV2 and TRBJ2-5; TRBD1 matches at 7 bases. The CDR3 is 15 amino acids. Germline CDR1 is SNHLY and CDR2 is FYNNEI. V was pared by 8 bases and J by 5 bases, with 14 bases of the junction left unmatched. In nucleotides, the CDR3 is TGTGCCAGCTCATTTGACAGGGCGGTTAGGGAGACCCAGTACTTC. Translated, it gives CASSFDRAVRETQYF. Looking up the rest from reference TRBV2 and TRBJ2-5 gives the full variable domain: EPEVTQTPSHQVTQMGQEVILRCVPISNHLYFYWYRQILGQKVEFLVSFYNNEISEKSEIFDDQFSVERPDGSNFTLKIRSTKLEDSAMYFCASSFDRAVRETQYFGPGTRLLVL.

The CDR3 bases are TGTGCCAGCAGCCAAGACAGTAAATGGAGGGCTCGGACCGGGGAGCTGTTTTTT. Translating it yields CASSQDSKWRARTGELFF. V and J are TRBV3-1 (or the pseudogene TRBV3-2) and TRBJ2-2; D possibly corresponds to TRBD2 (6 bases). V shed 0 bases and J shed 5 bases, with 19 bases lying between them. Germline CDR1 reads LGHDT; CDR2 reads YNNKEL (reference sequence). The CDR3 is 18 amino acids.

V and J are TRBV11-3 and TRBJ2-2; D is ambiguous. The CDR3 has 13 residues. Germline V gene sequence: CDR1 SGHNT, CDR2 YENEEA. V was trimmed by 5 bases and J by 7 bases, leaving 11 bases between them. For the CDR3, the DNA is TGTGCCAGCAGCCGACCTCCCGGCGGGGAGCTGTTTTTT. Translating it yields CASSRPPGGELFF.

DNA for the CDR3: TGTGCCAGCAGCTCCCGACAGGGATCCTCACCCCTCCACTTT. Translated: CASSSRQGSSPLHF. The rearrangement links TRBV5-4 to TRBJ1-6; 7 bases map to TRBD1. Germline CDR1 and CDR2: SGHNT and YYREEE (reference sequence). Trimming at V came to 3 bases and at J to 10 bases, leaving 7 bases not matched to a gene. The CDR3 is 14 residues long.